Sequencing of this T cell receptor beta chain was carried out in a study of spatial heterogeneity in lung cancer. As to time point: sample taken at primary tumor resection. Extraction of whole RNA from tumor, nontumor lung or frozen PBMC preceded unsorted sequencing. TCRdb re-called the 5' RACE reads with MiXCR, one entry per CDR3 protein. The sample lists 85,000 to 100,000 distinct CDR3 sequences; 12% were seen once. CDR3 size: 14 residues. V lost 1 base to trimming and J lost 1 base, with 6 bases between them. This clonotype has ten or more counts. V gene TRBV12-3 or TRBV12-4 combines with J gene TRBJ2-3, with D unclear. The source of this sequence is a male donor with early-stage non-small cell lung cancer. The sample consisted of PBMCs, taken at surgery. The CDR3 sequence is CASSLGAGTDTQYF. CDR3 nucleotide sequence: TGTGCCAGCAGTTTAGGGGCGGGCACAGATACGCAGTATTTT.